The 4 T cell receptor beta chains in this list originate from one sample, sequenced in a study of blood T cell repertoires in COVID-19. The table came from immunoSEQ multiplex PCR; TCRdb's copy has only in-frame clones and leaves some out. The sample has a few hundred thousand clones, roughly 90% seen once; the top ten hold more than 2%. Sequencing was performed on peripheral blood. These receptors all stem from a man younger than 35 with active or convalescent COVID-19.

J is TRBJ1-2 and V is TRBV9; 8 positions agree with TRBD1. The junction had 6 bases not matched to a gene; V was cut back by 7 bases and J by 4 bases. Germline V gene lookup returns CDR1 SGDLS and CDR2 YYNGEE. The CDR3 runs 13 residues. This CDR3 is CASGGQGFYGYTF. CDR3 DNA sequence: TGTGCCAGCGGCGGACAGGGATTCTATGGCTACACCTTC.

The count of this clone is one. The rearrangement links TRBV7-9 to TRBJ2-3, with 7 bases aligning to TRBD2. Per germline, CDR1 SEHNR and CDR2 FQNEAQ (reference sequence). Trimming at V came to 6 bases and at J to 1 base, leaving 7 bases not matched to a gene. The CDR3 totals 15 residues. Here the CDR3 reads CASRPGGWGTDTQYF. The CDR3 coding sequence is TGTGCCAGCAGACCCGGGGGGTGGGGCACAGATACGCAGTATTTT.

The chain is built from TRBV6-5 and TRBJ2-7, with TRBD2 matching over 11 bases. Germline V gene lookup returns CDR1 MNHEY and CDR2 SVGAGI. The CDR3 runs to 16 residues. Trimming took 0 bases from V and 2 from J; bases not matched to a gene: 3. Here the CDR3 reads CASSYSLAGGTYEQYF. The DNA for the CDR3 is TGTGCCAGCAGTTACTCTCTAGCGGGAGGCACCTACGAGCAGTACTTC.

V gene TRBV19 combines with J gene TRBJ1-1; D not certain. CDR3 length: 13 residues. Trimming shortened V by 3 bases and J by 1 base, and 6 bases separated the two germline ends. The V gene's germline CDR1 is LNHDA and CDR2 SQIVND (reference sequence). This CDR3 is CASSIISNTEAFF. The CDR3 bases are TGTGCCAGTAGTATTATCTCGAACACTGAAGCTTTCTTT.